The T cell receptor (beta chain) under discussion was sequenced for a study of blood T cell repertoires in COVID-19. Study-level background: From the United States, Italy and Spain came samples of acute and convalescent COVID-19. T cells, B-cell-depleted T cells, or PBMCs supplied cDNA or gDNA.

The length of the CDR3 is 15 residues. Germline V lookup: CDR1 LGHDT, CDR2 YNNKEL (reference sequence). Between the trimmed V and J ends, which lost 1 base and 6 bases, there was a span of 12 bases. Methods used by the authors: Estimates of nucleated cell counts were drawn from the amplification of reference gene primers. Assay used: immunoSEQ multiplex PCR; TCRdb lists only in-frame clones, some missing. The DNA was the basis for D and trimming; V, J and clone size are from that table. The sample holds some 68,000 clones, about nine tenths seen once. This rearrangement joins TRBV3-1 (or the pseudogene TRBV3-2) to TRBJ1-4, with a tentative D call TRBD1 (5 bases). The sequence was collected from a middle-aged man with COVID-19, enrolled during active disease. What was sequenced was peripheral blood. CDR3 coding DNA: TGTGCCAGCAGCCAAGTCGGGACTGGCGATGAAAAACTGTTTTTT. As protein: CASSQVGTGDEKLFF.